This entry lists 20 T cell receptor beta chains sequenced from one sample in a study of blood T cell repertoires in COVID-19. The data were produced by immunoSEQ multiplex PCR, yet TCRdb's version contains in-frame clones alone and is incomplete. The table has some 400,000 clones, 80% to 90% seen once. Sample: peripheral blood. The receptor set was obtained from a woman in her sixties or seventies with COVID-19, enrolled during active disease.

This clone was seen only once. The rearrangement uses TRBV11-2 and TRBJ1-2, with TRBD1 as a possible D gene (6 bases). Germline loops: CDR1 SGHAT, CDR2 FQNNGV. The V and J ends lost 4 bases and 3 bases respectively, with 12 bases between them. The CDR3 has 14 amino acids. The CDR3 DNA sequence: TGTGCCAGCAGCTCCGCAGGACAGCACTATGGCTACACCTTC. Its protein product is CASSSAGQHYGYTF.

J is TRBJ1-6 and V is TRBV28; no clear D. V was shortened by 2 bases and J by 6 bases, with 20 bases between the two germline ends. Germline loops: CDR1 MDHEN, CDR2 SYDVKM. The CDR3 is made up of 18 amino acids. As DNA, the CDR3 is TGTGCCAGCAGTTTAATGGGTCGGTGGCAGGCGACTAATTCACCCCTCCACTTT. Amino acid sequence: CASSLMGRWQATNSPLHF.

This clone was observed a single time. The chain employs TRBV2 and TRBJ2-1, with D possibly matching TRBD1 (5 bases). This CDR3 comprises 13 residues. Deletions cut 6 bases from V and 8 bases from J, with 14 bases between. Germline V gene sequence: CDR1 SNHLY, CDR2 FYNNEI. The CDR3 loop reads CASRPDQGHEQFF. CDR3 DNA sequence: TGTGCCAGCAGGCCGGACCAGGGCCATGAGCAGTTCTTC.

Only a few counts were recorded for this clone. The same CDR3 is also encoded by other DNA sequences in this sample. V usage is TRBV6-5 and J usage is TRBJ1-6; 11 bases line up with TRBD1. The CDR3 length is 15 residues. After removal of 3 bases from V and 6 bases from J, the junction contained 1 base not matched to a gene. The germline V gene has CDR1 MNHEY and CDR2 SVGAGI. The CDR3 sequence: CASSYGTGGNSPLHF. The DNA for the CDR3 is TGTGCCAGCAGTTATGGGACAGGGGGTAATTCACCCCTCCACTTT.

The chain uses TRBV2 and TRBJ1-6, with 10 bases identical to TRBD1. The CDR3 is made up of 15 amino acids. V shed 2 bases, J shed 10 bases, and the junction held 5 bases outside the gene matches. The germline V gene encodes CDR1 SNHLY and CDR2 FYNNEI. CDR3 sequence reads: CASSEWTGGASPLHF. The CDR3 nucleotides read TGTGCCAGCAGTGAATGGACAGGGGGAGCCTCACCCCTCCACTTT.

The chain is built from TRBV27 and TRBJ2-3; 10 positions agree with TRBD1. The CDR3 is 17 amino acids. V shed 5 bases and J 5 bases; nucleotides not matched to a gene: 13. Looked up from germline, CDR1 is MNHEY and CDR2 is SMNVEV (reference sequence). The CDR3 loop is CASSIRQGARRGDTQYF. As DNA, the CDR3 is TGTGCCAGCAGTATCCGACAGGGGGCACGTCGGGGAGATACGCAGTATTTT.

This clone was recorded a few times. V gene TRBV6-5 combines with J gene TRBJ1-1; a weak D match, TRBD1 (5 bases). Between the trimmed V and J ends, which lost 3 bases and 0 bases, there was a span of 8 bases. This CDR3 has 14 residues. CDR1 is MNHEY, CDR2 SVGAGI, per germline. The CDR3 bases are TGTGCCAGCAGTTATTGGGGCATGAACACTGAAGCTTTCTTT. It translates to CASSYWGMNTEAFF.

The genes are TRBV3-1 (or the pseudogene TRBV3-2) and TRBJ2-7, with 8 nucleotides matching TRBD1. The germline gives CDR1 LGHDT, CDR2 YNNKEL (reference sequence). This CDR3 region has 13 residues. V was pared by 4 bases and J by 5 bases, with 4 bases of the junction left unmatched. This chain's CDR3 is CASSRQGKDEQYF. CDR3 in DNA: TGTGCCAGCAGCCGACAGGGGAAGGACGAGCAGTACTTC.

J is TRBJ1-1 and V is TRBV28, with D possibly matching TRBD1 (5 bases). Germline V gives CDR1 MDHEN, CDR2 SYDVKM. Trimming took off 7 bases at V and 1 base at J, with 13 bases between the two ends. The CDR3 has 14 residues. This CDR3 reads CASTPGGGNTEAFF. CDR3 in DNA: TGTGCCAGCACCCCTGGGGGGGGGAACACTGAAGCTTTCTTT.

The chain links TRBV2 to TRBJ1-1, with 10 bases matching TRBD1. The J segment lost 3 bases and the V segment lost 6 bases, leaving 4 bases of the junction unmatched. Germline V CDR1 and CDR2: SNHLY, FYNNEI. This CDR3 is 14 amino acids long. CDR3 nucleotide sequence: TGTGCCAGCAGGAGAGGGACAGGGGACACTGAAGCTTTCTTT. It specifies CASRRGTGDTEAFF.

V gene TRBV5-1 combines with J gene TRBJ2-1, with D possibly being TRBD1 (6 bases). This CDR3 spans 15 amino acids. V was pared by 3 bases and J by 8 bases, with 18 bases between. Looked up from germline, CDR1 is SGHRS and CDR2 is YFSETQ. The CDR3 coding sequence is TGCGCCAGCAGCTCCGGGGCAGGGGCAGTGGATGAGCAGTTCTTC. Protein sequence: CASSSGAGAVDEQFF.

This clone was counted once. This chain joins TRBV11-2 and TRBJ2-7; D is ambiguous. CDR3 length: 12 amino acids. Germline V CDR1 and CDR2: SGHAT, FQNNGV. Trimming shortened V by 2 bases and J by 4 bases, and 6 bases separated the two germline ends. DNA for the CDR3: TGTGCCAGCAGCTTAAACAGTTACGAGCAGTACTTC. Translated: CASSLNSYEQYF.

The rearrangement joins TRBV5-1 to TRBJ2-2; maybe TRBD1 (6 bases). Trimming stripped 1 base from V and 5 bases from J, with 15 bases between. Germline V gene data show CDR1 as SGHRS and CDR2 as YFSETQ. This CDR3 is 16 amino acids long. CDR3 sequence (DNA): TGCGCCAGCAGCTTGTCGTCAGGGGTAGGGACCGGGGAGCTGTTTTTT. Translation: CASSLSSGVGTGELFF.

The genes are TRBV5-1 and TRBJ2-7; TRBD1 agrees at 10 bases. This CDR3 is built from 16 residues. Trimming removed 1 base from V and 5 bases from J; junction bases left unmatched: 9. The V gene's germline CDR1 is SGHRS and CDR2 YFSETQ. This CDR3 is CASSLYTGTGAHEQYF. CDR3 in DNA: TGCGCCAGCAGCTTGTACACCGGGACAGGGGCCCACGAGCAGTACTTC.

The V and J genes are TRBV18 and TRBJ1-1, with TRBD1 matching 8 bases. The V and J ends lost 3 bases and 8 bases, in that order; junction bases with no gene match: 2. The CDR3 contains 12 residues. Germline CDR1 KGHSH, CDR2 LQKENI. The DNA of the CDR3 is TGTGCCAGCTCACCCCGGACAGGGGAAGCTTTCTTT. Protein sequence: CASSPRTGEAFF.

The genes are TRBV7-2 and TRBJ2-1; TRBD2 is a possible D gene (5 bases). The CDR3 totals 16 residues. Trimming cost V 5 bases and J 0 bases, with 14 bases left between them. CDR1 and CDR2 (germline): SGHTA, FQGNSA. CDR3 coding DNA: TGTGCCAGCAGCCCCAGAGTAACTAGCTCCTACAATGAGCAGTTCTTC. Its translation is CASSPRVTSSYNEQFF.

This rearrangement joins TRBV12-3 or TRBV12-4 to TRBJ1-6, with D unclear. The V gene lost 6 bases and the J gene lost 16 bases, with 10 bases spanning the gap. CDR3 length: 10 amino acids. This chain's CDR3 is CASSGVELHF. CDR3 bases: TGTGCCAGCAGCGGGGTCGAACTCCACTTT.

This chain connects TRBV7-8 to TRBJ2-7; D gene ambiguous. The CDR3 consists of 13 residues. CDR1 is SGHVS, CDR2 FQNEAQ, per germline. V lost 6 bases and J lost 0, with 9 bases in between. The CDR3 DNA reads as TGTGCCAGCAGACCACCGAGCTCCTACGAGCAGTACTTC. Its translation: CASRPPSSYEQYF.

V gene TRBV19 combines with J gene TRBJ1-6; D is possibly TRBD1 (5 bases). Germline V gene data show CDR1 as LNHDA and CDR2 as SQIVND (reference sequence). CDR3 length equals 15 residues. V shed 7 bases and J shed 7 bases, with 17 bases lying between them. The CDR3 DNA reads TGTGCCAGTACCTACGCCGGGACTCCCAATTCACCCCTCCACTTT. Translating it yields CASTYAGTPNSPLHF. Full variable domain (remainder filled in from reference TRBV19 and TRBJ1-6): DGGITQSPKYLFRKEGQNVTLSCEQNLNHDAMYWYRQDPGQGLRLIYYSQIVNDFQKGDIAEGYSVSREKKESFPLTVTSAQKNPTAFYLCASTYAGTPNSPLHFGNGTRLTVT.

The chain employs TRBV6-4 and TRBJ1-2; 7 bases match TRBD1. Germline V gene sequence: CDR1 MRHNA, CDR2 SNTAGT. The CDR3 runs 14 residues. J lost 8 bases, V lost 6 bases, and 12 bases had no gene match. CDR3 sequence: CASSRGQGDIGYTF. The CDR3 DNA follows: TGTGCCAGCAGCCGTGGGCAGGGGGATATCGGCTACACCTTC.